The next 5 T cell receptor beta chains were all read from a single sample in a study of cytomegalovirus exposure and HLA in healthy donors. PCR employed 60 Vbeta and 13 Jbeta primers. TCRdb's table, derived via immunoSEQ multiplex PCR, lists solely in-frame clones and lacks some. Found here are fewer than 90,000 clones, 60% to 80% of them singletons; the top ten hold roughly 3.6%. Input material: PBMCs. All receptors come from a man aged 25-45 years in good health and CMV-seronegative.

The genes are TRBV5-8 and TRBJ1-2; possible D gene TRBD1, 5 bases. V lost 0 bases and J 7 bases, leaving 10 bases between the germline ends. Per germline, CDR1 SGHTS and CDR2 YDEGEE. The CDR3 runs to 13 residues. CDR3 sequence reads: CASSLDRPAGYTF. DNA for the CDR3: TGTGCCAGCAGCTTGGACAGGCCAGCTGGCTACACCTTC.

The chain couples TRBV7-2 to TRBJ2-2; TRBD1 aligns across 10 bases. This CDR3 contains 16 residues. CDR1 is SGHTA, CDR2 FQGNSA, per germline. V dropped 5 bases and J dropped 2; count of bases not matched to a gene: 5. The CDR3 DNA sequence: TGTGCCAGCAGCCACCGGGACAGGGGTAACACCGGGGAGCTGTTTTTT. Protein sequence: CASSHRDRGNTGELFF.

This clone was seen a few times. V usage is TRBV7-6 and J usage is TRBJ2-1; possibly TRBD1 for D (5 bases). Germline lookup yields CDR1 SGHVS and CDR2 FNYEAQ. V lost 1 base, J lost 1 base, and 11 bases lay in between. This CDR3 region has 16 residues. CDR3 in amino acids: CASSLVGQPSYNEQFF. The CDR3 DNA reads as TGTGCCAGCAGCTTAGTCGGACAACCTTCCTACAATGAGCAGTTCTTC.

The chain links TRBV30 to TRBJ2-7; D unclear. CDR1 is GTSNPN and CDR2 is SVGIG in the germline V gene (reference sequence). V was cut by 3 bases and J by 0 bases, with 6 bases left in between. The CDR3 is 12 residues long. CDR3 protein: CAWRHSSYEQYF. For the CDR3, the DNA is TGTGCCTGGAGACACAGCTCCTACGAGCAGTACTTC. Variable domain in full (rest from reference TRBV30 and TRBJ2-7): SQTIHQWPATLVQPVGSPLSLECTVEGTSNPNLYWYRQAAGRGLQLLFYSVGIGQISSEVPQNLSASRPQDRQFILSSKKLLLSDSGFYLCAWRHSSYEQYFGPGTRLTVT.

V usage is TRBV7-9 and J usage is TRBJ2-3, with TRBD1 as a possible D gene (7 bases). V lost 5 bases and J 5 bases, leaving 14 bases between the germline ends. The CDR3 covers 14 residues. Germline lookup yields CDR1 SEHNR and CDR2 FQNEAQ (reference sequence). The CDR3 region has the DNA TGTGCCAGCAGCCGTGGGCAGGGGGGAGATACGCAGTATTTT. This codes for CASSRGQGGDTQYF.